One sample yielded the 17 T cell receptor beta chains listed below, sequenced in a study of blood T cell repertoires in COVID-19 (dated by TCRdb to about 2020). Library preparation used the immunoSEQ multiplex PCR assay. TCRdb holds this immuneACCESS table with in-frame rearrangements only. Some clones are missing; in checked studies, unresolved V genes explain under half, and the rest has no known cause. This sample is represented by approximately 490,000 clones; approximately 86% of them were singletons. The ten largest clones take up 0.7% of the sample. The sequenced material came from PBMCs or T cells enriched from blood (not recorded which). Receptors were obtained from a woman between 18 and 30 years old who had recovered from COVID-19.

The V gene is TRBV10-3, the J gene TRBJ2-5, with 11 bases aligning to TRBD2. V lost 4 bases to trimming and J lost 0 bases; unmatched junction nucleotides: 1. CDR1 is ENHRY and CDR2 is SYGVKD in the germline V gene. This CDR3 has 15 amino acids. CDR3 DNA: TGTGCCATCAGTGGGACTAGCGGGTACCAAGAGACCCAGTACTTC. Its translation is CAISGTSGYQETQYF.

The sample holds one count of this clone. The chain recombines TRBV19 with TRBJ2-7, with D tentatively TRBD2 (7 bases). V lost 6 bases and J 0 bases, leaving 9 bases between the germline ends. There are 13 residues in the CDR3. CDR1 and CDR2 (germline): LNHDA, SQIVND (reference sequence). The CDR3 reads CASSGGPSYEQYF. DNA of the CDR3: TGTGCCAGTAGCGGGGGGCCCTCCTACGAGCAGTACTTC.

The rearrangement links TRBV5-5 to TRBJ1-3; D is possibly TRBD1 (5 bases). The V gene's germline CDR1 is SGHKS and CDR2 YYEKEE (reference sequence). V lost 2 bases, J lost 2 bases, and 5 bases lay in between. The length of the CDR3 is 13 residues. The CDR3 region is CASSLQAGNTIYF. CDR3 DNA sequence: TGTGCCAGCAGCTTACAGGCTGGAAACACCATATATTTT.

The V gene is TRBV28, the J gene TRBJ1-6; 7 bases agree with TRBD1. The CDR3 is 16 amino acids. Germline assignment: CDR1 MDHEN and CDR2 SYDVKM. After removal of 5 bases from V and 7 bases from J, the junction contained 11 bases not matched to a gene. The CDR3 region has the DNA TGTGCCAGCAGTAACACCGGACAGGTCCCCAATTCACCCCTCCACTTT. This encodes CASSNTGQVPNSPLHF.

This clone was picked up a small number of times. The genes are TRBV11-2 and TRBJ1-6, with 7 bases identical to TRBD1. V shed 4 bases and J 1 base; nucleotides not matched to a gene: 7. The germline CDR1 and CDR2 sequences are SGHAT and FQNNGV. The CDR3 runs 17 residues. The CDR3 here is CASSSTGQGSYNSPLHF. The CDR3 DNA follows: TGTGCCAGCAGCTCGACAGGGCAGGGATCCTATAATTCACCCCTCCACTTT.

CDR3 residues: CASRRDRTSSYEQYF. In DNA, the CDR3 is TGTGCCAGCAGACGGGACAGGACCTCATCCTACGAGCAGTACTTC. This chain joins TRBV28 and TRBJ2-7; 8 bases are a match to TRBD1. The CDR3 loop spans 15 amino acids. Germline lookup yields CDR1 MDHEN and CDR2 SYDVKM. V lost 6 bases to trimming and J lost 1 base; unmatched junction nucleotides: 8.

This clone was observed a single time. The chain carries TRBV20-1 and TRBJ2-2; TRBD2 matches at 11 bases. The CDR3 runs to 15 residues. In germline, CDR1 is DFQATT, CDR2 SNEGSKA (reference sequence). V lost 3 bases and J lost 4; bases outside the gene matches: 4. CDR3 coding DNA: TGCAGTGCTAGTCGACTAGCGGGGTCCACCGGGGAGCTGTTTTTT. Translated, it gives CSASRLAGSTGELFF.

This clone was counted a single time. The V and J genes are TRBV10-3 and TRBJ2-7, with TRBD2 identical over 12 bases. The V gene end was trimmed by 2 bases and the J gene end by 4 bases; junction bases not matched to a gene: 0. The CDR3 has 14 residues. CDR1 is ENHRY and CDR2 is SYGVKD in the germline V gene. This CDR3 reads CAISEGLAGYEQYF. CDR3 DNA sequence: TGTGCCATCAGTGAGGGACTAGCGGGATACGAGCAGTACTTC.

For the CDR3, the DNA is TGTGCCGCTTCGGGGGAGAGGGAAAAACTGTTTTTT. Amino acids: CAASGEREKLFF. This chain joins TRBV2 and TRBJ1-4; D is possibly TRBD1 (5 bases). Looked up from germline, CDR1 is SNHLY and CDR2 is FYNNEI. The V and J ends lost 11 bases and 8 bases respectively, with 15 bases between them. The CDR3 length is 12 residues. Full variable domain (missing parts from reference TRBV2 and TRBJ1-4): EPEVTQTPSHQVTQMGQEVILRCVPISNHLYFYWYRQILGQKVEFLVSFYNNEISEKSEIFDDQFSVERPDGSNFTLKIRSTKLEDSAMYFCAASGEREKLFFGSGTQLSVL.

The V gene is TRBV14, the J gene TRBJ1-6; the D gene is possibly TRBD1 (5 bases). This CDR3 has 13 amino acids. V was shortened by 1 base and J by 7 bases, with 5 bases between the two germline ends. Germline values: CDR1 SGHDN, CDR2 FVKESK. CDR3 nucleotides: TGTGCCAGCAGCCAAGGACAGAATTCACCCCTCCACTTT. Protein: CASSQGQNSPLHF.

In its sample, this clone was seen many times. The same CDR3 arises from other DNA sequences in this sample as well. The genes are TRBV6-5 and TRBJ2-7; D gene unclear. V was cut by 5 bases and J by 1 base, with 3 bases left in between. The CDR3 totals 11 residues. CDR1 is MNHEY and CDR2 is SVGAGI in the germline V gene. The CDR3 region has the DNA TGTGCCAGCAGTCCTTCCTACGAGCAGTACTTC. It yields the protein CASSPSYEQYF.

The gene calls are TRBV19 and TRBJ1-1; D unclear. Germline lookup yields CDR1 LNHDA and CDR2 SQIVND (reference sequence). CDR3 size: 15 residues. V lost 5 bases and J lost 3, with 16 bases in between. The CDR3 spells CASSHFHVRDTEAFF. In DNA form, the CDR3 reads TGTGCCAGTAGTCATTTCCACGTCCGCGACACTGAAGCTTTCTTT.

The CDR3 DNA sequence: TGTGCCTGGAAACGACAGGCTACGAATGAAAAACTGTTTTTT. It encodes CAWKRQATNEKLFF. This rearrangement joins TRBV30 to TRBJ1-4; D is possibly TRBD1 (6 bases). CDR1 is GTSNPN and CDR2 is SVGIG in the germline V gene (reference sequence). The CDR3 consists of 14 residues. V lost 4 bases and J 5 bases, leaving 14 bases between the germline ends.

The CDR3 region has the DNA TGCGCCAGCAGCCCGGAGGGGTACCAAGAGACCCAGTACTTC. Translation gives CASSPEGYQETQYF. V and J are TRBV5-1 and TRBJ2-5, with D possibly matching TRBD2 (6 bases). Germline assignment: CDR1 SGHRS and CDR2 YFSETQ. The length of the CDR3 is 14 residues. Between the trimmed V and J ends, which lost 4 bases and 0 bases, there was a span of 10 bases.

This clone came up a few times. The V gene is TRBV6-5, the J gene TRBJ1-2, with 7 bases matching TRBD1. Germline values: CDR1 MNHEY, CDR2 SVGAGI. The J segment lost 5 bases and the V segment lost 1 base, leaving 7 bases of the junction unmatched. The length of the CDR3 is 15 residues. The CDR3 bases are TGTGCCAGCAGTTACTATGTGGACAGGCCTTATGGCTACACCTTC. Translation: CASSYYVDRPYGYTF.

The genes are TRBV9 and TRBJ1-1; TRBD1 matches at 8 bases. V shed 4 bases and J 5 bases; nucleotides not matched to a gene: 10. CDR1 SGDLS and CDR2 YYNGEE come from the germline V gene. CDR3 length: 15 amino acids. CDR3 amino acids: CASSSPLTGGTEAFF. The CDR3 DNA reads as TGTGCCAGCAGCTCCCCCCTTACAGGGGGTACTGAAGCTTTCTTT.

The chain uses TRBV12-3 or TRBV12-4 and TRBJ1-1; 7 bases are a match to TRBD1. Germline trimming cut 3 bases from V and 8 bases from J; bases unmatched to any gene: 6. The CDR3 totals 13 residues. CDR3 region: CASSLGQTTEAFF. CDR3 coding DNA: TGTGCCAGCAGTTTGGGACAGACAACAGAAGCTTTCTTT.